The entry below describes one TCR beta chain. Its antigen is currently unknown. The template used for profiling TCR beta VDJ and CDR3 was genomic DNA. TCRdb redid the calling of the reads with MiXCR, one entry per CDR3 protein. The profile shows around 250,000 distinct CDR3 sequences, around 60% of them singletons. J was trimmed by 3 bases and V by 6 bases; bases with no gene match: 5. Germline values: CDR1 WSHSY, CDR2 SAAADI. CDR3 size: 14 residues. These data originate in a study of CD8+CD57+ T cells in acquired aplastic anemia. Study as a whole: Each DNA sample taken from sorted CD4+ and CD8+ cells came to about 3.2 ug on average. Whole-study results and caveats: CD8+ Simpson's diversity in patients was not significantly different from that in controls. Patients and controls had in common 25 to 30 CD8+ CDR3 sequences.

The chain uses TRBV10-2 and TRBJ1-5; 7 nucleotides match TRBD1. This receptor was taken from a human donor with severe aplastic anemia or a healthy control (not recorded which). Sequencing input: sorted CD4+, CD8+, or CD8+CD57+ T cells (not recorded which) from PBMCs. The CDR3 region has the DNA TGCGCCAGCAGCCCGGGACAGATCAATCAGCCCCAGCATTTT. Translation: CASSPGQINQPQHF.